The rows below give T cell receptor beta chains drawn from one sample of a study of OX40 agonist ivuxolimab in advanced cancers. This table comes from immunoSEQ multiplex PCR, and its TCRdb copy is limited to in-frame clones, with some not included. In the table there are roughly 53,000 clones, 75% to 90% of which are singletons. Here the sequenced sample was CD4+ or CD8+ T cells sorted from blood, taken in a trial of the OX40 agonist ivuxolimab. All receptors derive from an adult with an advanced solid tumor such as melanoma, head and neck, liver or kidney cancer. Each CDR3 is given with its conserved first and last residue. The order of the fields is V gene, clone size, J gene, CDR3 protein. Clone size is not always given. Where it is, it says once, few, many or a class for expanded clones.

TRBV7-2	NA	TRBJ2-7	CASSPDSTSRQYF
TRBV13	NA	TRBJ1-1	CASSYGTVGTEAFF
TRBV5-4	NA	TRBJ2-3	CASSLDRTPSTDTQYF
TRBV15	NA	TRBJ1-4	CATSRVRTNNEKLFF
TRBV7-8	NA	TRBJ1-5	CASSLIGGVEPQHF
TRBV5-4	NA	TRBJ1-3	CASSLGTGNPNSGNTIYF
TRBV1	NA	TRBJ1-1	CTSSQVRCHLFGEAFF
TRBV9	NA	TRBJ2-2	CASSVELAPEGELFF
TRBV30	NA	TRBJ1-5	CAWSVLGDQPQHF
TRBV11-1	NA	TRBJ2-5	CASSPGGALRVRETQYF
TRBV6-1	NA	TRBJ2-3	CASGSTSGSTDTQYF
TRBV7-2	NA	TRBJ2-1	CASSLATSGYYNEQFF
TRBV5-4	NA	TRBJ2-7	CASSSGGTGSGFEQYF
TRBV5-3	NA	TRBJ1-4	CARSLDRGPTNEKLFF
TRBV2	NA	TRBJ1-6	CASRDRGRRVDSPLHF
TRBV5-5	NA	TRBJ2-2	CASSLISGELFF
TRBV19	NA	TRBJ2-3	CASIGGGTDTQYF
TRBV5-1	NA	TRBJ2-7	CASSPGQGISYEQYF
TRBV10-2	NA	TRBJ1-6	CASSDGTIRSPLHF
TRBV19	NA	TRBJ2-7	CASSYRDRVGEQYF
TRBV6-6	NA	TRBJ1-5	CASSYTGTGVQPQHF
TRBV19	once	TRBJ1-1	CASRGVNRNTEAFF
TRBV6-5	NA	TRBJ2-3	CASTSGQGLDTQYF
TRBV4-2	NA	TRBJ1-1	CASSLGRENTEAFF
TRBV7-2	NA	TRBJ2-1	CASSSGLAGAFSYNEQFF
TRBV14	once	TRBJ1-3	CASSRGNTIYF